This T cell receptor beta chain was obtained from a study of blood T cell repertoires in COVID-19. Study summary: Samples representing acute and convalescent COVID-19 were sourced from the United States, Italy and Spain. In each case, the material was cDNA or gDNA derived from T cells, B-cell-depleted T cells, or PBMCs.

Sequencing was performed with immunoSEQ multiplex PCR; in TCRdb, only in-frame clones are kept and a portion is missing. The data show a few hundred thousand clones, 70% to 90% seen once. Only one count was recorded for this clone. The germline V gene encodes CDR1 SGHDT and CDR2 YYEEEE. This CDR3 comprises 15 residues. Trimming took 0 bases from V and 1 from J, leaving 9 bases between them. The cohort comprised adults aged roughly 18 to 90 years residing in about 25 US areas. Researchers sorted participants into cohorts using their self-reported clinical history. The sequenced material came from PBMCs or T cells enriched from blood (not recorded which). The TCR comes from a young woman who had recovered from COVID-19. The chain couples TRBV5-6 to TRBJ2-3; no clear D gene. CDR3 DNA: TGTGCCAGCAGCTTGGTCGGGTGGGGCACAGATACGCAGTATTTT. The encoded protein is CASSLVGWGTDTQYF.